This passage covers 22 T cell receptor beta chains from one sample sequenced in a study of glioma-infiltrating T cells. Using RNA template, CDR3s of TCR alpha and beta were amplified with iRepertoire arm-PCR. TCRdb used MiXCR to reprocess the multiplex PCR reads, holding one entry per CDR3 protein. The sample records about 140,000 distinct CDR3 sequences, roughly two fifths being singletons. The sequenced sample was glioma tissue, nonneoplastic brain tissue, or PBMCs (not recorded which). These TCRs come from a human donor with low-grade glioma or glioblastoma, undergoing nonglioma brain surgery, or in good health (not recorded which).

The chain uses TRBV6-2 or TRBV6-3 and TRBJ2-2; D gene unclear. CDR1 and CDR2 from the germline V gene are MNHEY and SVGEGT. V was pared by 5 bases and J by 0 bases, with 16 bases between. The CDR3 is 17 residues long. In nucleotides, the CDR3 is TGTGCCAGCAGTGAATCGTTCGGGTGTTCGAACACCGGGGAGCTGTTTTTT. Amino acids: CASSESFGCSNTGELFF.

In this sample, this clonotype turned up once. This sequence joins TRBV7-3 and TRBJ2-1; 13 nucleotides align to TRBD2. After removal of 6 bases from V and 4 bases from J, the junction contained 3 bases not matched to a gene. This CDR3 comprises 15 residues. CDR1 is SGHTA, CDR2 FQGTGA, per germline. Here the CDR3 reads CASSWTSGGYNEQFF. CDR3 bases: TGTGCCAGCAGTTGGACTAGCGGGGGATACAATGAGCAGTTCTTC.

About this clonotype: The junction shows a germline mismatch at one end, possibly a read error. This chain uses TRBV7-9 with TRBJ2-5; TRBD2 matches at 7 bases. CDR3 length: 14 amino acids. Looked up from germline, CDR1 is SEHNR and CDR2 is FQNEAQ (reference sequence). The CDR3 DNA reads as TGTGCCAGCACCATAAGCGGGGTCCAAGAGATCCAGTACTTC. Protein: CASTISGVQEIQYF. The full variable domain, completed using reference TRBV7-9 and TRBJ2-5, is DTGVSQNPRHKITKRGQNVTFRCDPISEHNRLYWYRQTLGQGPEFLTYFQNEAQLEKSRLLSDRFSAERPKGSFSTLEIQRTEQGDSAMYLCASTISGVQEIQYFGPGTRLLVL.

A few counts support this clonotype. This sequence joins TRBV18 and TRBJ2-1; no reliable D call. The DNA end is more similar to TRBJ2-5, so the J call may be wrong. This CDR3 is 11 amino acids long. Germline lookup yields CDR1 KGHSH and CDR2 LQKENI. This CDR3 is CASSTQETQYF. The CDR3 bases are TGTGCCAGCTCAACCCAAGAGACCCAGTACTTC.

The chain links TRBV6-5 to TRBJ2-7, with unresolved D. V was pared by 6 bases and J by 4 bases, with 10 bases between. CDR1 MNHEY and CDR2 SVGAGI come from the germline V gene. CDR3 size: 12 residues. CDR3 DNA: TGTGCCAGCAGCCATAGTAATTACGAGCAGTACTTC. This codes for CASSHSNYEQYF.

V and J are TRBV2 and TRBJ2-1; 10 nucleotides align to TRBD2. The germline gives CDR1 SNHLY, CDR2 FYNNEI. CDR3 length: 16 amino acids. V lost 6 bases, J lost 4 bases, and 9 bases stayed unmatched. CDR3 sequence reads: CASRLAGSKGYNEQFF. The CDR3 DNA reads TGTGCCAGCAGACTAGCGGGGTCCAAGGGGTACAATGAGCAGTTCTTC.

This clonotype was seen a few times. The J gene is TRBJ2-5, the V gene TRBV20-1, with TRBD2 matching over 7 bases. V was pared by 3 bases and J by 5 bases, with 6 bases of the junction left unmatched. Per the germline V gene, CDR1 is DFQATT and CDR2 is SNEGSKA (reference sequence). This CDR3 comprises 13 residues. CDR3 in DNA: TGCAGTGCTAGGTGGGAGGGCCAGGAGACCCAGTACTTC. Translated, it gives CSARWEGQETQYF.

This clonotype was counted between two and nine times. The J gene is TRBJ2-3, the V gene TRBV7-2; 11 positions agree with TRBD2. This CDR3 contains 15 residues. Germline V lookup: CDR1 SGHTA, CDR2 FQGNSA. The V and J ends lost 3 bases and 4 bases, in that order; junction bases with no gene match: 3. The CDR3 sequence is CASSFSGGGADTQYF. For the CDR3, the DNA is TGTGCCAGCAGCTTTAGCGGGGGGGGAGCAGATACGCAGTATTTT.

This chain uses TRBV20-1 with TRBJ2-1; D possibly matches TRBD1 or TRBD2 (5 bases each). Trimming took off 5 bases at V and 3 bases at J, with 14 bases between the two ends. This CDR3 comprises 14 residues. Germline CDR1 and CDR2: DFQATT and SNEGSKA (reference sequence). The CDR3 sequence: CSARRDANYNEQFF. For the CDR3, the DNA is TGCAGTGCTCGCCGGGACGCCAACTACAATGAGCAGTTCTTC.

In its sample, this clonotype was seen a few times. The CDR3 spells CASRTLTGGGQNTEAFF. The CDR3 bases are TGTGCCAGCAGGACCCTAACAGGGGGCGGTCAGAACACTGAAGCTTTCTTT. The genes are TRBV6-1 and TRBJ1-1; TRBD1 matches at 9 bases. The CDR3 length is 17 residues. J was trimmed by 1 base and V by 6 bases; bases with no gene match: 12. The V gene's germline CDR1 is MNHNS and CDR2 SASEGT.

The chain is built from TRBV3-1 and TRBJ1-1, with D possibly matching TRBD1 (6 bases). Germline-derived CDR1 and CDR2 are LGHDT and YNNKEL (reference sequence). The CDR3 is 15 amino acids. With 4 bases removed from V and 2 bases from J, the gap between germline ends came to 14 bases. CDR3 residues: CASSPIGQLNTEAFF. The CDR3, as DNA: TGTGCCAGCAGCCCGATCGGACAGTTAAACACTGAAGCTTTCTTT.

This clonotype was seen a few times. This chain links TRBV20-1 with TRBJ2-3, with TRBD2 matching over 10 bases. The V segment lost 2 bases and the J segment 7 bases; nucleotides outside the gene matches: 9. Germline V CDR1 and CDR2: DFQATT, SNEGSKA (reference sequence). The CDR3 totals 15 residues. The CDR3 DNA sequence: TGCAGTGCTAGACGGGAAGCGGGAGGGCCTAATACGCAGTATTTT. Translating it yields CSARREAGGPNTQYF.

The V call is TRBV6-1, the J call TRBJ1-2; D is perhaps TRBD1 (5 bases). The V gene's germline CDR1 is MNHNS and CDR2 SASEGT. The CDR3 length is 14 residues. Trimming shortened V by 5 bases and J by 2 bases, and 12 bases separated the two germline ends. CDR3 sequence (DNA): TGTGCCAGCAGTCGCCAGACAGAGAACTATGGCTACACCTTC. Translation gives CASSRQTENYGYTF.

This chain connects TRBV6-1 to TRBJ1-1; the match to TRBD1 covers 8 bases. The V and J ends lost 7 bases and 4 bases, in that order; junction bases with no gene match: 11. Per the germline V gene, CDR1 is MNHNS and CDR2 is SASEGT. This CDR3 has 15 residues. Here the CDR3 reads CASTGWQGASTEAFF. The CDR3 region has the DNA TGTGCCAGCACTGGGTGGCAGGGGGCGAGCACTGAAGCTTTCTTT.

This chain links TRBV6-2 or TRBV6-3 with TRBJ2-7; D uncertain. The end of the DNA fits TRBJ2-1 better, so the J call may be wrong. Germline values: CDR1 MNHEY, CDR2 SVGEGT. This CDR3 comprises 14 residues. CDR3 nucleotides: TGTGCCAGCATTGAACTTATCTCCTACAATGAGCAGTTCTTC. Protein: CASIELISYNEQFF.

The chain employs TRBV20-1 and TRBJ2-6, with 10 bases identical to TRBD1. Trimming took 5 bases from V and 4 from J; bases not matched to a gene: 5. This CDR3 has 15 amino acids. CDR1 is DFQATT and CDR2 is SNEGSKA in the germline V gene (reference sequence). CDR3 sequence (DNA): TGCAGTGCTGAAGGGACAGGGGCCGGGGCCAACGTCCTGACTTTC. Its protein product is CSAEGTGAGANVLTF.

This clonotype is classed as medium-sized (0.01 to 0.1%). This sequence joins TRBV28 and TRBJ2-1; TRBD2 agrees at 10 bases. CDR1 and CDR2 (germline): MDHEN, SYDVKM. The CDR3 extends over 17 amino acids. The V and J ends lost 7 bases and 8 bases, in that order; junction bases with no gene match: 17. The CDR3 coding sequence is TGTGCCAGCAAACCGGAGGCTAGCGGGGGCTCATGGGATGAGCAGTTCTTC. This gives the protein CASKPEASGGSWDEQFF.

This clonotype was counted many times. This sequence joins TRBV6-1 and TRBJ2-3; D is possibly TRBD1 or TRBD2 (5 bases each). Trimming pared 9 bases from V and 2 bases from J, leaving 27 bases between. CDR3 length equals 18 residues. From germline, CDR1 is MNHNS and CDR2 SASEGT. The CDR3 nucleotides are TGTGCCAGTAAGAGGGACCCCCCAGGTATGGGCTCCACAGATACGCAGTATTTT. It translates to CASKRDPPGMGSTDTQYF.

The chain recombines TRBV4-1 with TRBJ2-1, with D unclear. V shed 2 bases and J shed 0 bases, with 14 bases lying between them. Germline V gives CDR1 MGHRA, CDR2 YSYEKL. This CDR3 region has 17 residues. DNA of the CDR3: TGCGCCAGCAGCCAATCTATTGGCGGAACCTCCTACAATGAGCAGTTCTTC. It encodes CASSQSIGGTSYNEQFF.

V usage is TRBV18 and J usage is TRBJ1-2; weak D call: TRBD1 (5 bases). The CDR3 has 13 amino acids. V lost 3 bases and J lost 9, with 14 bases in between. CDR1 and CDR2 from the germline V gene are KGHSH and LQKENI. The CDR3 protein is CASSPPTVSSYTF. DNA for the CDR3: TGTGCCAGCTCACCGCCGACAGTATCAAGCTACACCTTC.

This clonotype was detected only a few times. Germline and junction disagree at one end, which may indicate a read error. V usage is TRBV7-7 and J usage is TRBJ2-1; the match to TRBD1 covers 7 bases. The CDR3 totals 14 residues. CDR1 and CDR2 (germline): SSHAT, FNYEAQ (reference sequence). The CDR3 DNA is TGTGCTAGCAGCAATACCGACAGGGATGGTGAGCAGTTCTTC. Residues: CASSNTDRDGEQFF.

This chain uses TRBV6-1 with TRBJ2-7; no definite D call. This CDR3 spans 13 amino acids. Germline lookup yields CDR1 MNHNS and CDR2 SASEGT. The germline V and J ends were trimmed by 11 bases and 0 bases, with 14 bases remaining between them. CDR3 nucleotides: TGTGCCGGTTCGGAGACACTCTCCTACGAGCAGTACTTC. Translating gives CAGSETLSYEQYF.